The clone carrying this TCR beta chain appeared a single time. The protocol was immunoSEQ multiplex PCR, while the TCRdb copy is restricted to in-frame clones and leaves out a portion. Here the sample spans 500,000 or so clones, 95% to 97% being singletons. The data were obtained in a study of shared clonotypes between healthy human individuals. Germline lookup yields CDR1 SGHKS and CDR2 YYEKEE (reference sequence). The V gene lost 4 bases and the J gene lost 0 bases, with 14 bases spanning the gap. The CDR3 is 16 amino acids. The TCR comes from a woman aged 30 to 39 in good health. The source material was naive CD4+ T cells sorted from blood. As to subset: CD45RA+ positively selected. The genes are TRBV5-5 and TRBJ1-3; the D gene is possibly TRBD1 (5 bases). The CDR3 coding sequence is TGTGCCAGCAGCCCGGTCGGGGGTTCCTCTGGAAACACCATATATTTT. This sequence encodes CASSPVGGSSGNTIYF. The whole variable domain, remainder taken from reference TRBV5-5 and TRBJ1-3, is DAGVTQSPTHLIKTRGQQVTLRCSPISGHKSVSWYQQVLGQGPQFIFQYYEKEERGRGNFPDRFSARQFPNYSSELNVNALLLGDSALYLCASSPVGGSSGNTIYFGEGSWLTVV.